This passage covers 16 T cell receptor beta chains from one sample sequenced in a study of metastatic and nonmetastatic thyroid tumors. With MiXCR, TCRdb reprocessed the PCR reads. This repertoire shows about 16,000 clones, approximately 30% found once; its top ten account for roughly 10%. Until they underwent thyroid surgery, no patient had received any treatment. The sample taken for sequencing was blood. Receptors were obtained from a female donor with papillary thyroid cancer or a benign thyroid nodule (not recorded which). Some clones in this sample may be carry-over from other donors' samples.

In this sample, this clone turned up once. A much larger clone lies a single base off, so this may be a read error. The V call is TRBV7-6, the J call TRBJ2-3; TRBD2 matches 9 bases. The trim removed 4 bases at V and 0 bases at J, leaving 2 bases unmatched. Germline-derived CDR1 and CDR2 are SGHVS and FNYEAQ. This CDR3 is built from 15 residues. The CDR3, as DNA: TGTGCCAGCAGCTACCTAGCGGGGAGCACAGATACGCAGTATTTT. It specifies CASSYLAGSTDTQYF.

This clone was found a few times. The gene calls are TRBV28 and TRBJ2-1; 7 bases agree with TRBD1. The V and J ends lost 3 bases and 0 bases, in that order; junction bases with no gene match: 14. Per germline, CDR1 MDHEN and CDR2 SYDVKM. This CDR3 is built from 19 residues. This CDR3 is CASSFLGQGVLSSYNEQFF. CDR3 bases: TGTGCCAGCAGTTTCCTGGGGCAGGGGGTTTTGAGCTCCTACAATGAGCAGTTCTTC.

The rearrangement joins TRBV30 to TRBJ1-2; D gene unclear. CDR3 length: 11 residues. Per the germline V gene, CDR1 is GTSNPN and CDR2 is SVGIG (reference sequence). V lost 4 bases to trimming and J lost 5 bases, with 8 bases between them. The CDR3 coding sequence is TGTGCCTGGACTCACAGTTATGGCTACACCTTC. It yields the protein CAWTHSYGYTF. The variable domain in full, with the rest retrieved from reference TRBV30 and TRBJ1-2, is SQTIHQWPATLVQPVGSPLSLECTVEGTSNPNLYWYRQAAGRGLQLLFYSVGIGQISSEVPQNLSASRPQDRQFILSSKKLLLSDSGFYLCAWTHSYGYTFGSGTRLTVV.

V gene TRBV6-4 combines with J gene TRBJ2-1, with 10 nucleotides matching TRBD2. The CDR3 extends over 14 amino acids. CDR1 and CDR2 (germline): MRHNA, SNTAGT. V trimming: 3 bases; J trimming: 5 bases; junction bases outside the gene matches: 1. This CDR3 reads CASSEAGGHNEQFF. The CDR3 nucleotides are TGTGCCAGCAGTGAAGCGGGGGGGCACAATGAGCAGTTCTTC.

V and J are TRBV9 and TRBJ2-7; TRBD1 or TRBD2 may be the D gene (5 bases each). The ends were cut back, 2 bases at V and 1 base at J, with 10 bases in the middle. CDR1 is SGDLS and CDR2 is YYNGEE in the germline V gene. The CDR3 totals 14 residues. CDR3 coding DNA: TGTGCCAGCAGCGTCCGGGACGGGTCCTACGAGCAGTACTTC. Residues: CASSVRDGSYEQYF.

The chain has TRBV20-1 and TRBJ1-6, with D tentatively TRBD1 (5 bases). The germline V and J ends were trimmed by 6 bases and 9 bases, with 18 bases remaining between them. This CDR3 has 14 residues. From germline, CDR1 is DFQATT and CDR2 SNEGSKA (reference sequence). CDR3 amino acids: CSALGREFGSPLHF. The CDR3 coding sequence is TGCAGTGCCCTCGGCAGGGAATTCGGTTCACCCCTCCACTTT.

This clone has ten or more counts. The chain recombines TRBV29-1 with TRBJ1-1; no clear D. This CDR3 region has 10 residues. V was trimmed by 4 bases and J by 8 bases, leaving 8 bases between them. The germline V gene has CDR1 SQVTM and CDR2 ANQGSEA. Written as DNA, the CDR3 is TGCAGCGTTGCCGGGAGCGAAGCTTTCTTT. This translates into CSVAGSEAFF.

This chain links TRBV9 with TRBJ1-1, with 9 bases fitting TRBD1. The CDR3 is 12 amino acids. The V gene end was trimmed by 10 bases and the J gene end by 1 base; junction bases not matched to a gene: 2. CDR1 is SGDLS and CDR2 is YYNGEE in the germline V gene. CDR3 nucleotides: TGTGCCTCACAGGGGGCGAACACTGAAGCTTTCTTT. Its protein product is CASQGANTEAFF.

The count of this clone is one. V gene TRBV4-2 combines with J gene TRBJ2-1; 10 nucleotides match TRBD2. The CDR3 loop spans 16 amino acids. Germline V gene data show CDR1 as LGHNA and CDR2 as YNFKEQ. With 2 bases clipped from V and 2 bases from J, the junction kept 3 bases outside the gene matches. The CDR3 DNA reads as TGTGCCAGCAGCCAACGACTAGCGGGTGCCTACAATGAGCAGTTCTTC. It specifies CASSQRLAGAYNEQFF.

The J gene is TRBJ1-2, the V gene TRBV5-1; D remains ambiguous. Germline values: CDR1 SGHRS, CDR2 YFSETQ. With 4 bases removed from V and 0 bases from J, the gap between germline ends came to 10 bases. The length of the CDR3 is 14 residues. Here the CDR3 reads CASSEGDANYGYTF. DNA for the CDR3: TGCGCCAGCAGCGAGGGCGACGCTAACTATGGCTACACCTTC.

The genes are TRBV20-1 and TRBJ2-7; 10 bases are shared with TRBD2. The CDR3 is 12 residues long. After removal of 8 bases from V and 7 bases from J, the junction contained 8 bases not matched to a gene. Germline loops: CDR1 DFQATT, CDR2 SNEGSKA (reference sequence). Here the CDR3 reads CSPPSGGREQYF. CDR3 DNA sequence: TGCAGTCCCCCTAGCGGGGGTCGGGAGCAGTACTTC.

The gene calls are TRBV4-1 and TRBJ2-7; TRBD2 might be the D (5 bases). The CDR3 consists of 14 residues. Between the trimmed V and J ends, which lost 0 bases and 6 bases, there was a span of 12 bases. Germline CDR1 reads MGHRA; CDR2 reads YSYEKL. In DNA form, the CDR3 reads TGCGCCAGCAGCCAAGACGGCCGAGGGCGCGAGCAGTACTTC. It specifies CASSQDGRGREQYF.

There are a few counts of this clone. The genes are TRBV24-1 and TRBJ2-7, with D tentatively TRBD1 or TRBD2 (5 bases each). Germline CDR1 KGHDR, CDR2 SFDVKD. Trimming pared 10 bases from V and 4 bases from J, leaving 16 bases between. This CDR3 has 13 residues. CDR3 region: CATSSGTKYEQYF. CDR3 DNA: TGTGCCACATCATCCGGGACGAAATACGAGCAGTACTTC.

In this sample, this clone is medium-sized. The CDR3 nucleotides read TGTGCCTGGAGTGTGGGGGCTTTGGGTGGCTACACCTTC. Residues: CAWSVGALGGYTF. This chain uses TRBV30 with TRBJ1-2; possible D gene TRBD1, 6 bases. The germline V gene encodes CDR1 GTSNPN and CDR2 SVGIG (reference sequence). The CDR3 length is 13 residues. V was shortened by 0 bases and J by 7 bases, with 12 bases between the two germline ends.

This clone turned up a few times. This chain connects TRBV19 to TRBJ1-2; TRBD1 might be the D (6 bases). CDR1 LNHDA and CDR2 SQIVND come from the germline V gene (reference sequence). Trimming took off 6 bases at V and 3 bases at J, with 17 bases between the two ends. CDR3 length equals 15 residues. CDR3: CASSSRDRIYYGYTF. The CDR3 region has the DNA TGTGCCAGTAGCTCGCGCGACAGGATATACTATGGCTACACCTTC.

V usage is TRBV11-2 and J usage is TRBJ2-2, with D perhaps matching TRBD2 (5 bases). Looked up from germline, CDR1 is SGHAT and CDR2 is FQNNGV. CDR3 length: 17 residues. The V and J ends lost 1 base and 5 bases respectively, with 17 bases between them. CDR3 nucleotides: TGTGCCAGCAGCTTAGGGTTAGCGACAAGGGTGACCGGGGAGCTGTTTTTT. Residues: CASSLGLATRVTGELFF.